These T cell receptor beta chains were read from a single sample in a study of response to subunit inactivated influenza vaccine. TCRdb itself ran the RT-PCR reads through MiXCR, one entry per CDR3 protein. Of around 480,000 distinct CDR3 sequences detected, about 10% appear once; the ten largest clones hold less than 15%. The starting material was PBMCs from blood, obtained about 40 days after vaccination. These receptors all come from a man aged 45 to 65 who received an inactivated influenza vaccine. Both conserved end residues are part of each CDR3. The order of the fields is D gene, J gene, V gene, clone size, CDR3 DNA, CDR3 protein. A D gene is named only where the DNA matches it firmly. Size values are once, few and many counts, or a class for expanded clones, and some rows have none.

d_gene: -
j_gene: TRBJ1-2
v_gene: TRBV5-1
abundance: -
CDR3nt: TGCGCCAGCAGCTTGGCACCGTCAGGGCCTAACTATGGCTACACCTTC
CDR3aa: CASSLAPSGPNYGYTF

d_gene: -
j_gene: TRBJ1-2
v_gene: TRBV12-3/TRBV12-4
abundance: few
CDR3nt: TGTGCCAGCAGTCAATTATATGGCTACACCTTC
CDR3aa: CASSQLYGYTF

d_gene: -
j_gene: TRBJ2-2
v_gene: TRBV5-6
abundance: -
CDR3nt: TGTGCCAGCAGCCGAGCGGCCGGGGAGCTGTTTTTT
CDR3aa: CASSRAAGELFF

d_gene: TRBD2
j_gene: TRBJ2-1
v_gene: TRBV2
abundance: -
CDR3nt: TGTGCCAGCAGTGAAGCAAGCGGACTAGCGGGAGTTGAGCAGTTCTTC
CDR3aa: CASSEASGLAGVEQFF

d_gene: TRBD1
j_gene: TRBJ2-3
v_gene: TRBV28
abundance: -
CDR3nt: TGTGCCAGCATGCGCCCGGGACAGGGGCATGCTACGCAGTATTTT
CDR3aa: CASMRPGQGHATQYF

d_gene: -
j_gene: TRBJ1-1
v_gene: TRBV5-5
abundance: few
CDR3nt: TGTGCCAGCAGCCCCTCCGGGACCGTTAACACTGAAGCTTTCTTT
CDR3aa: CASSPSGTVNTEAFF

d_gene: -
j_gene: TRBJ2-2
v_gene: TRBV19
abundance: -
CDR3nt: TGTGCCAGTAGTATAGCACTCTTCGCGAACACCGGGGAGCTGTTTTTT
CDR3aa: CASSIALFANTGELFF

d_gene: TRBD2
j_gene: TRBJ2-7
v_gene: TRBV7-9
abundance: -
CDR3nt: TGTGCCAGCAGCTTACGGGACTACCCCGAGCAGTACTTC
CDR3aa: CASSLRDYPEQYF

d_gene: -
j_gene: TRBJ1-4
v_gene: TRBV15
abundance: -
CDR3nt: TGTGCCAGCGGGCAGGGAGGAGAAAAACTGTTTTTT
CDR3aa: CASGQGGEKLFF

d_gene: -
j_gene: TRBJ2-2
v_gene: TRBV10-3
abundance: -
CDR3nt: TGTGCCATCTCGCTGCCGAGTCCCACCGGGGAGCTGTTTTTT
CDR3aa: CAISLPSPTGELFF